The 26 T cell receptor beta chains below all came from one sample that was sequenced in a study of OX40 agonist ivuxolimab in advanced cancers. Clones were read by immunoSEQ multiplex PCR, and TCRdb kept only the in-frame ones, dropping some. The repertoire holds around 39,000 clones, with around 82% as singletons. This specimen consisted of CD4+ or CD8+ T cells sorted from blood, obtained in a trial of the OX40 agonist ivuxolimab. The source of these receptors is an adult with an advanced solid tumor such as melanoma, head and neck, liver or kidney cancer.

The chain links TRBV18 to TRBJ2-7; D uncertain. CDR1 and CDR2 from the germline V gene are KGHSH and LQKENI. The CDR3 has 11 amino acids. Trimming shortened V by 6 bases and J by 3 bases, and 6 bases separated the two germline ends. The chain's CDR3 is CASSSLYEQYF. In nucleotides, the CDR3 is TGTGCCAGCTCGTCTCTCTACGAGCAGTACTTC.

By share, this clone ranks as medium-sized. CDR3 nucleotides: TGTGCCAGTACCTACAGGCGACCCTCTGGAAACACCATATATTTT. Translating it yields CASTYRRPSGNTIYF. V gene TRBV19 combines with J gene TRBJ1-3; TRBD1 might be the D (5 bases). This CDR3 contains 15 residues. Germline V gene lookup returns CDR1 LNHDA and CDR2 SQIVND (reference sequence). Trimming pared 7 bases from V and 0 bases from J, leaving 13 bases between.

The rearrangement links TRBV6-5 to TRBJ2-5; no definite D call. Germline V gene data show CDR1 as MNHEY and CDR2 as SVGAGI. V lost 0 bases and J 5 bases, leaving 7 bases between the germline ends. The length of the CDR3 is 13 residues. The CDR3 region is CASSYSGPETQYF. CDR3 nucleotides: TGTGCCAGCAGTTACTCCGGTCCGGAGACCCAGTACTTC.

This clone showed up just a few times. The chain carries TRBV18 and TRBJ1-2, with unresolved D. CDR1 KGHSH and CDR2 LQKENI come from the germline V gene. V was shortened by 6 bases and J by 5 bases, with 25 bases between the two germline ends. There are 17 residues in the CDR3. The CDR3 DNA follows: TGTGCCAGCTCGCCCATTAAAACCCCGGGAGTTTCATATGGCTACACCTTC. Amino acid sequence: CASSPIKTPGVSYGYTF.

This chain uses TRBV29-1 with TRBJ2-1, with 8 positions matching TRBD2. Germline assignment: CDR1 SQVTM and CDR2 ANQGSEA. The trim removed 0 bases at V and 7 bases at J, leaving 5 bases unmatched. This CDR3 region has 14 residues. This chain's CDR3 is CSVEDGIAGNEQFF. For the CDR3, the DNA is TGCAGCGTTGAAGATGGGATAGCGGGGAATGAGCAGTTCTTC.

Regarding this clone: The identical CDR3 is also encoded by other nucleotide sequences in the sample. The chain has TRBV5-4 and TRBJ1-1; possibly TRBD1 for D (5 bases). The CDR3 is 16 amino acids. Germline V gene sequence: CDR1 SGHNT, CDR2 YYREEE (reference sequence). Trimming pared 4 bases from V and 5 bases from J, leaving 21 bases between. The DNA of the CDR3 is TGTGCCAGCAGCCCGCAGGCTGGGGTCAGGGAGACTGAAGCTTTCTTT. Translating it yields CASSPQAGVRETEAFF.

This clone came up once. This chain uses TRBV6-5 with TRBJ2-2, with 11 nucleotides matching TRBD1. Trimming took 7 bases from V and 3 from J; bases not matched to a gene: 4. This CDR3 region has 15 residues. Germline V gene lookup returns CDR1 MNHEY and CDR2 SVGAGI. CDR3 DNA: TGTGCCAGCAAAGGGACAGGGGGTTACACCGGGGAGCTGTTTTTT. As protein: CASKGTGGYTGELFF.

This clone came up once. The V call is TRBV7-9, the J call TRBJ2-7; D may correspond to TRBD1 or TRBD2 (6 bases each). Trimming took 2 bases from V and 5 from J, leaving 22 bases between them. The CDR3 is 17 residues long. Per the germline V gene, CDR1 is SEHNR and CDR2 is FQNEAQ (reference sequence). The CDR3 reads CASSLQVTLRGEDEQYF. CDR3 DNA sequence: TGTGCCAGCAGCTTACAAGTAACGCTTAGGGGGGAAGACGAGCAGTACTTC. Filled out from reference TRBV7-9 and TRBJ2-7, the complete variable domain reads DTGVSQNPRHKITKRGQNVTFRCDPISEHNRLYWYRQTLGQGPEFLTYFQNEAQLEKSRLLSDRFSAERPKGSFSTLEIQRTEQGDSAMYLCASSLQVTLRGEDEQYFGPGTRLTVT.

CDR3 sequence reads: CASSYPAGDTGELFF. Here the CDR3 DNA reads TGTGCCAGCAGCTATCCAGCGGGGGATACCGGGGAGCTGTTTTTT. This sequence joins TRBV5-4 and TRBJ2-2; TRBD2 agrees at 8 bases. The J segment lost 5 bases and the V segment lost 3 bases, leaving 6 bases of the junction unmatched. The CDR3 has 15 residues. The germline V gene encodes CDR1 SGHNT and CDR2 YYREEE (reference sequence). Variable domain in full (rest from reference TRBV5-4 and TRBJ2-2): ETGVTQSPTHLIKTRGQQVTLRCSSQSGHNTVSWYQQALGQGPQFIFQYYREEENGRGNFPPRFSGLQFPNYSSELNVNALELDDSALYLCASSYPAGDTGELFFGEGSRLTVL.

The chain uses TRBV4-3 and TRBJ2-1, with D unresolved. There are 15 residues in the CDR3. V was pared by 1 base and J by 0 bases, with 7 bases between. Germline CDR1 and CDR2: LGHNA and YSLEER. Written as DNA, the CDR3 is TGCGCCAGCAGCCAAGGCCGGAGCTCCTACAATGAGCAGTTCTTC. This sequence encodes CASSQGRSSYNEQFF.

The rearrangement links TRBV7-9 to TRBJ1-6; no definite D call. The CDR3 is made up of 13 amino acids. Trimming took 1 base from V and 8 from J, leaving 6 bases between them. Germline CDR1 SEHNR, CDR2 FQNEAQ (reference sequence). CDR3 loop: CASSLVADSPLHF. The DNA for the CDR3 is TGTGCCAGCAGCTTAGTTGCCGATTCACCCCTCCACTTT.

The chain has TRBV5-1 and TRBJ1-1; D may be TRBD1 (5 bases). V lost 4 bases, J lost 0 bases, and 10 bases lay in between. The CDR3 covers 14 residues. In germline, CDR1 is SGHRS, CDR2 YFSETQ. CDR3 coding DNA: TGCGCCAGCAGCAGGGACCGGATGAACACTGAAGCTTTCTTT. Its translation: CASSRDRMNTEAFF.

The chain combines TRBV5-1 with TRBJ2-7, with 9 bases fitting TRBD1. CDR3 size: 14 residues. V lost 4 bases to trimming and J lost 5 bases; unmatched junction nucleotides: 7. The V gene's germline CDR1 is SGHRS and CDR2 YFSETQ. The chain's CDR3 is CASSTGQGSHEQYF. DNA of the CDR3: TGCGCCAGCAGCACGGGACAGGGATCCCACGAGCAGTACTTC.

This chain uses TRBV4-1 with TRBJ2-5; 10 nucleotides agree with TRBD2. The CDR3 covers 17 residues. Germline lookup yields CDR1 MGHRA and CDR2 YSYEKL. The trim removed 1 base at V and 1 base at J, leaving 6 bases unmatched. The CDR3 loop is CASSQGVAGGPQETQYF. The CDR3 DNA sequence: TGCGCCAGCAGCCAAGGGGTAGCGGGGGGCCCCCAAGAGACCCAGTACTTC.

The rearrangement links TRBV11-2 to TRBJ1-3; no clear D gene. CDR3 size: 13 residues. CDR1 is SGHAT and CDR2 is FQNNGV in the germline V gene. V was trimmed by 8 bases and J by 1 base, leaving 9 bases between them. The CDR3 region is CASEVGSGNTIYF. In nucleotides, the CDR3 is TGTGCCAGCGAGGTAGGGTCTGGAAACACCATATATTTT.

V is TRBV7-2 and J is TRBJ1-2; 8 nucleotides match TRBD1. Germline trimming cut 4 bases from V and 6 bases from J; bases unmatched to any gene: 7. The CDR3 is made up of 14 amino acids. Germline CDR1 and CDR2: SGHTA and FQGNSA. The CDR3 loop is CASSSDRVVNGYTF. CDR3 coding DNA: TGTGCCAGCAGCTCGGACAGGGTTGTCAATGGCTACACCTTC.

This clone was detected once. This chain connects TRBV5-1 to TRBJ2-3; D perhaps matches TRBD2 (5 bases). The CDR3 has 15 residues. The V gene lost 4 bases and the J gene lost 2 bases, with 14 bases spanning the gap. Germline CDR1 and CDR2: SGHRS and YFSETQ. The CDR3, as DNA: TGCGCCAGCAGCGTTCGAAGCGGTCACACAGATACGCAGTATTTT. Translation: CASSVRSGHTDTQYF.

The chain recombines TRBV6-1 with TRBJ2-5; D gene ambiguous. The CDR3 runs 13 residues. Germline V gene sequence: CDR1 MNHNS, CDR2 SASEGT. The V end was cut by 5 bases, the J end by 3 bases, with 10 bases between. The CDR3 nucleotides read TGTGCCAGCAGTTTGGGTTTCAAAGAGACCCAGTACTTC. This gives the protein CASSLGFKETQYF.

The chain combines TRBV30 with TRBJ1-4, with D unresolved. Per germline, CDR1 GTSNPN and CDR2 SVGIG (reference sequence). The V and J ends lost 3 bases and 8 bases respectively, with 16 bases between them. The CDR3 has 14 amino acids. In nucleotides, the CDR3 is TGTGCCTGGAGCCCCGGACGTTTGACCGAAAAACTGTTTTTT. Amino acid sequence: CAWSPGRLTEKLFF.

The CDR3 protein is CASSVWGVGETQYF. DNA for the CDR3: TGTGCCAGCAGTGTTTGGGGGGTGGGAGAGACCCAGTACTTC. This rearrangement joins TRBV2 to TRBJ2-5; TRBD2 is a possible D gene (6 bases). Germline V gives CDR1 SNHLY, CDR2 FYNNEI. V lost 4 bases, J lost 4 bases, and 13 bases lay in between. This CDR3 is built from 14 residues.

V usage is TRBV7-9 and J usage is TRBJ1-2; no reliable D call. Germline CDR1 is SEHNR and CDR2 is FQNEAQ (reference sequence). V shed 2 bases and J shed 7 bases, with 14 bases lying between them. This CDR3 has 14 amino acids. The CDR3 here is CASSLFMGATGYTF. The CDR3 DNA sequence: TGTGCCAGCAGCTTATTCATGGGCGCTACTGGCTACACCTTC.

Only one count was recorded for this clone. This chain links TRBV7-8 with TRBJ1-4; TRBD1 might be the D (5 bases). There are 15 residues in the CDR3. CDR1 and CDR2 (germline): SGHVS, FQNEAQ. The V and J ends lost 1 base and 8 bases respectively, with 14 bases between them. For the CDR3, the DNA is TGTGCCAGCAGCTTAGTTCAGGGAGTGGGCGAAAAACTGTTTTTT. Protein: CASSLVQGVGEKLFF. Together with reference TRBV7-8 and TRBJ1-4, the CDR3 gives the full variable domain: GAGVSQSPRYKVAKRGQDVALRCDPISGHVSLFWYQQALGQGPEFLTYFQNEAQLDKSGLPSDRFFAERPEGSVSTLKIQRTQQEDSAVYLCASSLVQGVGEKLFFGSGTQLSVL.

The J gene is TRBJ1-1, the V gene TRBV6-1, with D unresolved. This CDR3 region has 12 residues. Looked up from germline, CDR1 is MNHNS and CDR2 is SASEGT. Deletions cut 8 bases from V and 4 bases from J, with 11 bases between. The CDR3 bases are TGTGCCAGCTATCGGAAAGGCACTGAAGCTTTCTTT. It yields the protein CASYRKGTEAFF.

V gene TRBV14 combines with J gene TRBJ1-3, with D uncertain. V was cut by 0 bases and J by 0 bases, with 6 bases left in between. CDR3 size: 15 residues. CDR1 SGHDN and CDR2 FVKESK come from the germline V gene. The chain's CDR3 is CASSQELRSGNTIYF. CDR3 DNA: TGTGCCAGCAGCCAAGAACTACGCTCTGGAAACACCATATATTTT.

As for this clone: The sample carries other DNA sequences with the same CDR3. The chain combines TRBV5-1 with TRBJ1-2; 7 bases align to TRBD1. Germline-derived CDR1 and CDR2 are SGHRS and YFSETQ. V dropped 4 bases and J dropped 2; count of bases not matched to a gene: 11. CDR3 length: 16 amino acids. Here the CDR3 DNA reads TGCGCCAGCAGCCTGGACTCTGAGGGGGCGAACTATGGCTACACCTTC. It translates to CASSLDSEGANYGYTF.

Written as DNA, the CDR3 is TGTGCCAGCAGCTGGACTGGACAGGGGGCAGGGGAAAAACTGTTTTTT. Translating gives CASSWTGQGAGEKLFF. The chain employs TRBV7-2 and TRBJ1-4, with 11 positions matching TRBD1. The V and J ends lost 4 bases and 8 bases, in that order; junction bases with no gene match: 9. Germline CDR1 is SGHTA and CDR2 is FQGNSA. CDR3 length: 16 residues.